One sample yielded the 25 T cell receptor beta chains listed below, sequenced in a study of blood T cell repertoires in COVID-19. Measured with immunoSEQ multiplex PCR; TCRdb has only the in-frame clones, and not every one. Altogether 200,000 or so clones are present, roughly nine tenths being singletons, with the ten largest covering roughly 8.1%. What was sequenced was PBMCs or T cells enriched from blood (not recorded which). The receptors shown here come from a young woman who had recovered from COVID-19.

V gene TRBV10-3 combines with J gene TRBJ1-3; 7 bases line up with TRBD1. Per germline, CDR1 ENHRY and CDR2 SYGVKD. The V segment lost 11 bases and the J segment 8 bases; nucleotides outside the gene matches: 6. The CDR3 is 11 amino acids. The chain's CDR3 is CAAGQRHTIYF. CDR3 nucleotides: TGTGCCGCGGGACAGCGGCACACCATATATTTT.

The CDR3 here is CASSPGPRVWDYTF. CDR3 nucleotide sequence: TGTGCCAGCAGTCCCGGTCCCAGGGTGTGGGACTACACCTTC. The V gene is TRBV6-5, the J gene TRBJ1-2, with D possibly matching TRBD1 (5 bases). This CDR3 has 14 residues. The V end was cut by 5 bases, the J end by 10 bases, with 20 bases between. In germline, CDR1 is MNHEY, CDR2 SVGAGI.

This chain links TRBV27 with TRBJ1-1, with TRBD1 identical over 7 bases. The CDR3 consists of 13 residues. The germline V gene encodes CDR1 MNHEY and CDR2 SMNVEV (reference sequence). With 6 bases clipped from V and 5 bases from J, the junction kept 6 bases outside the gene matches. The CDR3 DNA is TGTGCCAGCAGCCCGACAGGGAAGACTGAAGCTTTCTTT. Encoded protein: CASSPTGKTEAFF.

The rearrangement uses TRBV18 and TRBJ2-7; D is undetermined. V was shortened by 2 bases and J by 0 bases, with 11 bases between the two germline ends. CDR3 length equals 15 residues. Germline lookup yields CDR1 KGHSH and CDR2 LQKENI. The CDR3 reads CASSPTRRSSYEQYF. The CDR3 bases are TGTGCCAGCTCACCAACTCGCAGGTCCTCCTACGAGCAGTACTTC.

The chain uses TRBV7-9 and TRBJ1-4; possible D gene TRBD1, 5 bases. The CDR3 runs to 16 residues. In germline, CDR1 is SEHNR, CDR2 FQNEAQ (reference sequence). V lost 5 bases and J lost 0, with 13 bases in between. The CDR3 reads CASSGQQASTNEKLFF. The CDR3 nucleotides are TGTGCCAGCAGCGGGCAACAGGCCTCAACTAATGAAAAACTGTTTTTT.

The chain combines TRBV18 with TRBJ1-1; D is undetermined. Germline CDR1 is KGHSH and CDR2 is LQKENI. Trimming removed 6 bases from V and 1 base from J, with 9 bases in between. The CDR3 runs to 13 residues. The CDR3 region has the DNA TGTGCCAGCTCGACCGGAGGGAACACTGAAGCTTTCTTT. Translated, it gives CASSTGGNTEAFF.

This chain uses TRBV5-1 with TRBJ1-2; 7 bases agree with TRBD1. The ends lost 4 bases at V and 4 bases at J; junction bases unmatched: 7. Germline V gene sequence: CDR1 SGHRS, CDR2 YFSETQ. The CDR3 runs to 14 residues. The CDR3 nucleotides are TGCGCCAGCAGCCCGACCGCAGGGGGCTATGGCTACACCTTC. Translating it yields CASSPTAGGYGYTF. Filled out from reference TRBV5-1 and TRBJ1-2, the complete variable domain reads KAGVTQTPRYLIKTRGQQVTLSCSPISGHRSVSWYQQTPGQGLQFLFEYFSETQRNKGNFPGRFSGRQFSNSRSEMNVSTLELGDSALYLCASSPTAGGYGYTFGSGTRLTVV.

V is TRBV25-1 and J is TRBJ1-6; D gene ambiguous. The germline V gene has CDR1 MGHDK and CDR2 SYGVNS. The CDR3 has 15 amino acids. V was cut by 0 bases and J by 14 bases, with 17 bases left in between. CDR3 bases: TGTGCCAGCAGTGAATACGAAGGTTCCCGAGCGACCCTCCACTTT. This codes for CASSEYEGSRATLHF.

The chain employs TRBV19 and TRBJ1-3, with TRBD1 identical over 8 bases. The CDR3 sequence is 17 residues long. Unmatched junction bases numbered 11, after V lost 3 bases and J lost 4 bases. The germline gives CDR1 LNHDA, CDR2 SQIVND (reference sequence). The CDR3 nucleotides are TGTGCCAGTAGTATCCCCCGGGGCAGGGGGCCGGGAAACACCATATATTTT. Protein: CASSIPRGRGPGNTIYF.

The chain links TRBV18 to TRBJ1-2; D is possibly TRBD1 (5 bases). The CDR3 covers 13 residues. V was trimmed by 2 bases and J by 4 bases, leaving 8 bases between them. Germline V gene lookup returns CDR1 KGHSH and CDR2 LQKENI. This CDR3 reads CASSPDDSYGYTF. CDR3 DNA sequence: TGTGCCAGCTCACCAGACGACAGCTATGGCTACACCTTC.

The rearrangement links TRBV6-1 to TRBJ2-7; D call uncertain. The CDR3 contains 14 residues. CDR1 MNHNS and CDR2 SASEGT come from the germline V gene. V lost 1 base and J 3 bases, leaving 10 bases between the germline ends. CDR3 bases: TGTGCCAGCAGTGAAGTGGGCAGGAACTACGAGCAGTACTTC. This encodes CASSEVGRNYEQYF.

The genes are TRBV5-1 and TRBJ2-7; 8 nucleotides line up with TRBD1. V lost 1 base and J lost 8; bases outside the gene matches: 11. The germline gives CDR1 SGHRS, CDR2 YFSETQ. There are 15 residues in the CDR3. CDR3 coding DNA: TGCGCCAGCAGCTTGCCTGACCCGGGACAGGCCCAGCAGTACTTC. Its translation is CASSLPDPGQAQQYF.

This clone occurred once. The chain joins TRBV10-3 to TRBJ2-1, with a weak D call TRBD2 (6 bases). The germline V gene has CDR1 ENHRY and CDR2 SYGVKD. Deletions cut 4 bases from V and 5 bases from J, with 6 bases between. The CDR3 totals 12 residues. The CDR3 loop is CAISGTNNEQFF. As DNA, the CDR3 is TGTGCCATCAGTGGGACTAACAATGAGCAGTTCTTC.

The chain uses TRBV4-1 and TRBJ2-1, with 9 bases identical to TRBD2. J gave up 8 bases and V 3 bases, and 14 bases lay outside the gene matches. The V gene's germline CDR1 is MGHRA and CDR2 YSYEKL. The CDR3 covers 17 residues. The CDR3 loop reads CASSQVGTSSRGDEQFF. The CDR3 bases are TGCGCCAGCAGCCAGGTTGGGACTAGCAGTCGGGGGGATGAGCAGTTCTTC.

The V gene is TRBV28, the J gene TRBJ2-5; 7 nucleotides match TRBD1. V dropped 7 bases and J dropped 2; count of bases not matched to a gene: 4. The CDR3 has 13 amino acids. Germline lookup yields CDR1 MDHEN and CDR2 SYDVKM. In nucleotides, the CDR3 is TGTGCCAGCACCTCGGGACAGCAAGAGACCCAGTACTTC. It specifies CASTSGQQETQYF.

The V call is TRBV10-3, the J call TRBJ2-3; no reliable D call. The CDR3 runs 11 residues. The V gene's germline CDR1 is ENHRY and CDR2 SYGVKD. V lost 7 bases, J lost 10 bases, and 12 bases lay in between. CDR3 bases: TGTGCCATCATGCAGGAACGTGCGCAGTATTTT. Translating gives CAIMQERAQYF.

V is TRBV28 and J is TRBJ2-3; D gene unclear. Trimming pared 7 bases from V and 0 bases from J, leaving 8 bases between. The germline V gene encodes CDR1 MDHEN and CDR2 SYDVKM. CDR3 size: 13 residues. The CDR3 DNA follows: TGTGCCAGCACTACCTCTAGCACAGATACGCAGTATTTT. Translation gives CASTTSSTDTQYF.

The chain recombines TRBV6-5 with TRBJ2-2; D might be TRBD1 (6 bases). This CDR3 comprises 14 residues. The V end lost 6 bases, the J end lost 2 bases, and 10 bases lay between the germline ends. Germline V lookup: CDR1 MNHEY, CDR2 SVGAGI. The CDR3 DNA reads TGTGCCAGCAGGCTACAGGGAAACACCGGGGAGCTGTTTTTT. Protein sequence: CASRLQGNTGELFF.

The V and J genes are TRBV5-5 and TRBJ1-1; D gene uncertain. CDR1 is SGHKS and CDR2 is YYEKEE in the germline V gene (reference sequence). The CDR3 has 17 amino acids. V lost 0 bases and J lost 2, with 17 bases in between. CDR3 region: CASSLAGGGFGNTEAFF. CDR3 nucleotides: TGTGCCAGCAGCTTGGCCGGTGGCGGTTTTGGTAACACTGAAGCTTTCTTT.

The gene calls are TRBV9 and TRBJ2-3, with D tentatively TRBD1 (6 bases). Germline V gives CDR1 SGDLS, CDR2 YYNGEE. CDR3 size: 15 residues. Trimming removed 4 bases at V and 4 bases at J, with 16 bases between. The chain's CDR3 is CASSPQGLAPDTQYF. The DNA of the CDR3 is TGTGCCAGCAGCCCCCAGGGGCTAGCACCAGATACGCAGTATTTT.

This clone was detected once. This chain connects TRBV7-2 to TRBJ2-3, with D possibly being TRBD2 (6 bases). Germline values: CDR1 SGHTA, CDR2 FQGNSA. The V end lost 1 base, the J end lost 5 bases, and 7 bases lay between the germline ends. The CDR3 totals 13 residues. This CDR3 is CASSLGDLDTQYF. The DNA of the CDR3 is TGTGCCAGCAGCTTAGGGGACTTAGATACGCAGTATTTT.

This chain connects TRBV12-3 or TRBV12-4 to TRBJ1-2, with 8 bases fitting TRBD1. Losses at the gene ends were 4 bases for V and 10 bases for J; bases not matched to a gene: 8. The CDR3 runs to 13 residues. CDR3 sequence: CASSSLDRGDYTF. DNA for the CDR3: TGTGCCAGCAGTTCTCTAGACAGGGGCGACTACACCTTC.

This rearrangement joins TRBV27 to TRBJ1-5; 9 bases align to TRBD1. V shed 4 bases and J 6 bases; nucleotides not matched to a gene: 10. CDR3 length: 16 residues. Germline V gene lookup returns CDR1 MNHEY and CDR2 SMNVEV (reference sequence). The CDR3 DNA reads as TGTGCCAGCAGTTGCATAGACAGGGGGGCCCTTCAGCCCCAGCATTTT. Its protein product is CASSCIDRGALQPQHF.

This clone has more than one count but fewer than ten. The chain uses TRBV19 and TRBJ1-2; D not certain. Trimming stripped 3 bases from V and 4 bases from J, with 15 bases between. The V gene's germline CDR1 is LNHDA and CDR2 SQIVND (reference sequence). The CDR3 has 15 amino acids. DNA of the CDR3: TGTGCCAGTAGTATCGAAGCGTTACATGGCTATGGCTACACCTTC. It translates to CASSIEALHGYGYTF.

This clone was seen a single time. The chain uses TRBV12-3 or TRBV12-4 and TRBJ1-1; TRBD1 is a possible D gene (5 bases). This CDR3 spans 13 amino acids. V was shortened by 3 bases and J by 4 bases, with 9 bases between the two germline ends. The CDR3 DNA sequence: TGTGCCAGCAGTTTGCAGGGAACCACTGAAGCTTTCTTT. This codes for CASSLQGTTEAFF.